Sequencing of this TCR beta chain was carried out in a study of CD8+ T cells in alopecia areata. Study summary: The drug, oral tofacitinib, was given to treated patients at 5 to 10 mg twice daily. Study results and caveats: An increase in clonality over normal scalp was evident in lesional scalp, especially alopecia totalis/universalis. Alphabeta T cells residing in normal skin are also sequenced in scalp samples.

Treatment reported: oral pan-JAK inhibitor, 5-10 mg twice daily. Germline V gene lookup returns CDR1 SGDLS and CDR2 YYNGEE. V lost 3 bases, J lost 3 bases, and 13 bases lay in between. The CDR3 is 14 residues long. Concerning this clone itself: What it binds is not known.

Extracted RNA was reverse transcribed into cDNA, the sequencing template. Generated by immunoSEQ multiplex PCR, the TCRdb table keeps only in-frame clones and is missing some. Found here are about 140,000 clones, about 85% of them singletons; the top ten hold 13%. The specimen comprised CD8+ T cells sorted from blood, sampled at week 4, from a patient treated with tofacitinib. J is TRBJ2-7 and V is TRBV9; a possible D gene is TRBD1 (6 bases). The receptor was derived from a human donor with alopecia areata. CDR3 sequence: CASSARQDLYEQYF. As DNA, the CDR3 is TGTGCCAGCAGCGCCCGACAGGACCTCTACGAGCAGTACTTC.